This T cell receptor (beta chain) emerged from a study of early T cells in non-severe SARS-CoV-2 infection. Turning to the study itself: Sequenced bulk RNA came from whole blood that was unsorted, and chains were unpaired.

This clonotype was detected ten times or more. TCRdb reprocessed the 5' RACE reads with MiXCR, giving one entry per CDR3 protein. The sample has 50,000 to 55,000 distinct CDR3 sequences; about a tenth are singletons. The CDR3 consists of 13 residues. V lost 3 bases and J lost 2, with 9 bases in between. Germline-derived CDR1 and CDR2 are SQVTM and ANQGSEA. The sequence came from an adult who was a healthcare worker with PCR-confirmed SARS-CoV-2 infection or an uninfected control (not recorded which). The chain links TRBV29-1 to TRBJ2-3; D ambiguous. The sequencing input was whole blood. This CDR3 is CSVESRTTDTQYF. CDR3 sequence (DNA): TGCAGCGTTGAGTCCAGGACCACAGATACGCAGTATTTT.